This entry features one TCR beta chain sequence. Its cognate antigen is unknown. V was cut by 1 base and J by 5 bases, with 14 bases left in between. The CDR3 spans 15 residues. Germline V CDR1 and CDR2: SGHTA, FQGNSA. The authors sequenced patients whose flow cytometry had shown CD8+CD57+ cell expansion. This entry is derived from a study of CD8+CD57+ T cells in acquired aplastic anemia. For the study at large: Sorted CD4+ and CD8+ cells gave a mean 3.2 ug DNA, range roughly 0.18 to 30 ug. The study, taken as a whole, reports: Sharing between patients and controls was observed for around 27 CD8+ CDR3 sequences.

Profiling of TCR beta VDJ combinations and CDR3 sequences used genomic DNA as template. TCRdb re-called the reads through MiXCR, storing one row per CDR3 protein. The sample consists of about 260,000 distinct CDR3 sequences, roughly 82% of them appearing once. The chain joins TRBV7-2 to TRBJ1-2; unclear D gene. This TCR came from a human donor with aplastic anemia. The sample taken for sequencing was sorted CD4+, CD8+, or CD8+CD57+ T cells (not recorded which) from PBMCs. CDR3 loop: CASSLGAAGRYGYTF. CDR3 coding DNA: TGTGCCAGCAGCTTAGGCGCGGCGGGCAGATATGGCTACACCTTC.